Sequencing of this TCR beta chain was carried out in a study of blood T cell repertoires in COVID-19. Across the whole study: Material from acute and convalescent COVID-19 was sourced from the United States, Italy and Spain.

Under the authors' procedure: Estimation of nucleated cell counts relied on the amplification of reference gene primers. The table came from immunoSEQ multiplex PCR; TCRdb's copy has only in-frame clones and leaves some out. V, J and clone size are taken as reported in that table, and D and trimming were inferred from the DNA itself. The table shows about 97,000 clones, with roughly 90% occurring only once. Recruited during active infection, patients (from Seattle) were subsequently followed longitudinally. The clonotype was recovered from a woman aged 45-59 years with COVID-19, enrolled during active disease. The sample consisted of peripheral blood.

In DNA form, the CDR3 reads TGTGCCAGCAGCCAAGATAAAGGTACAGGGGCCCACCATGGCTACACCTTC. This sequence encodes CASSQDKGTGAHHGYTF. J is TRBJ1-2 and V is TRBV3-1 (or the pseudogene TRBV3-2), with 7 bases matching TRBD1. The CDR3 consists of 17 residues. V lost 0 bases and J lost 6; bases outside the gene matches: 13. In germline, CDR1 is LGHDT, CDR2 YNNKEL (reference sequence).